Following are 27 T cell receptor beta chains from one sample sequenced in a study of graft-versus-host responses after intestinal transplantation. CFSE-labeled responder cells (approximately 200,000) were plated with approximately 200,000 irradiated, violet-dye-labeled stimulator cells. Sequenced by immunoSEQ multiplex PCR; TCRdb stores in-frame clones only, minus some. The table records 6,000 to 8,000 clones, about 28% of them present only once. Sequenced here: alloreactive CD8+ T cells from a mixed lymphocyte reaction culture, sampled before transplantation. Subset described: CFSE-low proliferating T cells sorted from roughly 6-day pre-transplant mixed lymphocyte reaction (GvH or HvG direction). These receptors originate from a human patient who was an organ donor for intestinal transplantation.

Relative to its sample, this clone is medium-sized. The V call is TRBV6-5, the J call TRBJ1-1; D remains unclear. CDR3 size: 13 residues. In germline, CDR1 is MNHEY, CDR2 SVGAGI. Trimming left V 2 bases short and J 0 bases short, with 4 bases between. The CDR3 loop is CASSYAVNTEAFF. CDR3 nucleotides: TGTGCCAGCAGTTACGCGGTGAACACTGAAGCTTTCTTT.

There are a few counts of this clone. V and J are TRBV7-2 and TRBJ2-7, with 7 bases matching TRBD1. CDR3 size: 14 residues. J lost 2 bases, V lost 5 bases, and 6 bases had no gene match. The germline CDR1 and CDR2 sequences are SGHTA and FQGNSA. CDR3 nucleotide sequence: TGTGCCAGCAGCGGGTGGGGACAGCCCTACGAGCAGTACTTC. Protein sequence: CASSGWGQPYEQYF.

Worth noting for this clone: One base away lies a much larger clone, so this may be a sequencing read error. The rearrangement uses TRBV6-9 and TRBJ1-1; D ambiguous. The CDR3 extends over 14 amino acids. Looked up from germline, CDR1 is MNHGY and CDR2 is SVAAGI. CDR3 nucleotides: TGTGCCAGCGGTTATCAACCTTTGAACACTGAAGCTTTCTTT. Protein product: CASGYQPLNTEAFF.

This clone was counted only a few times. V is TRBV5-6 and J is TRBJ1-2; 9 nucleotides agree with TRBD1. The J segment lost 2 bases and the V segment lost 4 bases, leaving 6 bases of the junction unmatched. CDR3 size: 15 residues. Germline values: CDR1 SGHDT, CDR2 YYEEEE. The CDR3 protein is CASSHWDRENYGYTF. The CDR3 coding sequence is TGTGCCAGCAGCCACTGGGACAGGGAGAACTATGGCTACACCTTC.

The rearrangement joins TRBV6-1 to TRBJ2-7; D is ambiguous. CDR1 and CDR2 (germline): MNHNS, SASEGT. The CDR3 has 13 amino acids. V was shortened by 7 bases and J by 4 bases, with 14 bases between the two germline ends. The CDR3 nucleotides read TGTGCCAGCACCACTACGGGTGGGTACGAGCAGTACTTC. Protein sequence: CASTTTGGYEQYF.

This clone was observed a few times. J is TRBJ1-2 and V is TRBV5-4; D possibly corresponds to TRBD1 (5 bases). CDR1 SGHNT and CDR2 YYREEE come from the germline V gene (reference sequence). This CDR3 has 16 amino acids. V was trimmed by 1 base and J by 3 bases, leaving 16 bases between them. CDR3 bases: TGTGCCAGCAGCTTGATGGGGCCGGTGTGGGACTATGGCTACACCTTC. Encoded protein: CASSLMGPVWDYGYTF.

The rearrangement joins TRBV6-5 to TRBJ2-7; D is ambiguous. This CDR3 comprises 13 residues. Germline V gene data show CDR1 as MNHEY and CDR2 as SVGAGI. Trimming pared 5 bases from V and 2 bases from J, leaving 10 bases between. CDR3 in DNA: TGTGCCAGCAGTGCCCGACTCCCCTACGAGCAGTACTTC. It codes for CASSARLPYEQYF.

This clone came up a few times. The chain recombines TRBV19 with TRBJ1-1; 10 positions match TRBD1. The CDR3 length is 17 residues. Germline CDR1 is LNHDA and CDR2 is SQIVND (reference sequence). After removal of 6 bases from V and 0 bases from J, the junction contained 10 bases not matched to a gene. CDR3 bases: TGTGCCAGTAGCCCGACAGGGGGCTATGGGATGAACACTGAAGCTTTCTTT. Residues: CASSPTGGYGMNTEAFF.

The chain uses TRBV5-5 and TRBJ1-2; D ambiguous. Germline assignment: CDR1 SGHKS and CDR2 YYEKEE (reference sequence). Trimming removed 3 bases from V and 2 bases from J, with 11 bases in between. This CDR3 contains 14 residues. Here the CDR3 reads CASSWLIRNYGYTF. CDR3 in DNA: TGTGCCAGCAGCTGGTTGATCCGGAACTATGGCTACACCTTC.

This clone was observed a handful of times. This chain uses TRBV11-2 with TRBJ1-3; TRBD1 is a possible D gene (5 bases). Trimming stripped 1 base from V and 0 bases from J, with 10 bases between. CDR1 and CDR2 (germline): SGHAT, FQNNGV. This CDR3 contains 16 residues. The CDR3 coding sequence is TGTGCCAGCAGCTTAGCGTACGGGGGCTCTGGAAACACCATATATTTT. This codes for CASSLAYGGSGNTIYF.

This clone has only a few counts. CDR3 amino acids: CASGLIGPTGLHF. CDR3 DNA: TGTGCTAGTGGTTTGATCGGGCCCACCGGCCTCCACTTT. V and J are TRBV12-5 and TRBJ1-6; no firm D call. In germline, CDR1 is LGHNT, CDR2 FRNRAP. Trimming removed 2 bases at V and 15 bases at J, with 14 bases between. The CDR3 consists of 13 residues.

This clone was seen only a few times. This chain links TRBV4-1 with TRBJ2-7; maybe TRBD2 (6 bases). This CDR3 has 16 amino acids. Germline V CDR1 and CDR2: MGHRA, YSYEKL. Trimming pared 4 bases from V and 2 bases from J, leaving 18 bases between. The chain's CDR3 is CASSPRTDWGAYEQYF. The CDR3 bases are TGCGCCAGCAGCCCCCGGACCGATTGGGGGGCCTACGAGCAGTACTTC.

In its sample, this clone was seen a few times. The V call is TRBV6-5, the J call TRBJ2-5; 12 bases map to TRBD2. The V and J ends lost 4 bases and 4 bases, in that order; junction bases with no gene match: 4. CDR1 and CDR2 from the germline V gene are MNHEY and SVGAGI. This CDR3 comprises 15 residues. CDR3 sequence (DNA): TGTGCCAGCAGTTTGGCTAGCGGGGGGGCAGAGACCCAGTACTTC. Protein: CASSLASGGAETQYF.

The V gene is TRBV9, the J gene TRBJ1-4; D remains unclear. The CDR3 runs to 13 residues. V shed 2 bases and J shed 0 bases, with 2 bases lying between them. Germline V gene data show CDR1 as SGDLS and CDR2 as YYNGEE. The chain's CDR3 is CASSVSTNEKLFF. CDR3 nucleotide sequence: TGTGCCAGCAGCGTCTCAACTAATGAAAAACTGTTTTTT.

The chain recombines TRBV5-6 with TRBJ1-1, with a weak D call TRBD1 (6 bases). CDR1 SGHDT and CDR2 YYEEEE come from the germline V gene. CDR3 length equals 15 residues. With 2 bases removed from V and 0 bases from J, the gap between germline ends came to 11 bases. CDR3 in amino acids: CASSFMTGMNTEAFF. The CDR3 DNA is TGTGCCAGCAGCTTTATGACAGGCATGAACACTGAAGCTTTCTTT.

The chain links TRBV2 to TRBJ2-7, with 7 bases lining up with TRBD1. The length of the CDR3 is 15 residues. V was pared by 6 bases and J by 2 bases, with 10 bases of the junction left unmatched. Per germline, CDR1 SNHLY and CDR2 FYNNEI. As DNA, the CDR3 is TGTGCCAGCAGCCGGGGACGACAGGGCCCCTACGAGCAGTACTTC. Protein sequence: CASSRGRQGPYEQYF.

This chain links TRBV7-2 with TRBJ2-5; D may correspond to TRBD1 or TRBD2 (6 bases each). The germline CDR1 and CDR2 sequences are SGHTA and FQGNSA. The ends were cut back, 5 bases at V and 2 bases at J, with 18 bases in the middle. The CDR3 extends over 16 amino acids. The CDR3 loop is CASSPGALRLQETQYF. The CDR3 DNA follows: TGTGCCAGCAGCCCGGGGGCTTTACGTTTACAAGAGACCCAGTACTTC.

The rearrangement uses TRBV4-1 and TRBJ1-2; D possibly corresponds to TRBD1 (6 bases). CDR1 and CDR2 (germline): MGHRA, YSYEKL. The V and J ends lost 3 bases and 2 bases respectively, with 13 bases between them. This CDR3 comprises 15 residues. CDR3: CASSQVKGGNYGYTF. The CDR3 DNA sequence: TGCGCCAGCAGCCAGGTTAAAGGGGGAAACTATGGCTACACCTTC.

In its sample, this clone was seen a few times. The chain employs TRBV6-6 and TRBJ2-5, with TRBD2 matching over 8 bases. Losses at the gene ends were 6 bases for V and 4 bases for J; bases not matched to a gene: 10. CDR1 MNHNY and CDR2 SVGAGI come from the germline V gene (reference sequence). This CDR3 region has 15 residues. The CDR3 DNA sequence: TGTGCCAGCAGCCTACTCTTGGCGGGGGGAGAGACCCAGTACTTC. The encoded protein is CASSLLLAGGETQYF.

The rearrangement joins TRBV21-1 to TRBJ2-5; TRBD2 was called by the table and not checked on the DNA. TRBV21-1 is an annotated pseudogene. The length of the CDR3 is 15 residues. The DNA of the CDR3 is TGTGCCAGCAGCGGAGCTAGCGCACCCCCAGAGACCCAGTACTTC. Protein: CASSGASAPPETQYF.

The genes are TRBV7-1 and TRBJ2-7, with 10 bases fitting TRBD2. Being an ORF, TRBV7-1 has a function that is uncertain. Germline trimming cut 4 bases from V and 0 bases from J; bases unmatched to any gene: 9. The CDR3 runs 17 residues. The CDR3 DNA reads as TGTGCCAGCAGCTGGACCCTAGCGGGGGTGGTCTCCTACGAGCAGTACTTC. It encodes CASSWTLAGVVSYEQYF.

The gene calls are TRBV15 and TRBJ1-3; tentatively, D is TRBD1 (5 bases). Trimming stripped 6 bases from V and 7 bases from J, with 13 bases between. The CDR3 spans 13 residues. The germline CDR1 and CDR2 sequences are LNHNV and YYDKDF (reference sequence). CDR3 in DNA: TGTGCCACCAGGACCTACGGGGGGAACACCATATATTTT. Residues: CATRTYGGNTIYF.

This clone was counted a few times. DNA for the CDR3: TGTGCCAGCAGTACTCTCTCTAGCACAGATACGCAGTATTTT. Translation: CASSTLSSTDTQYF. This chain links TRBV6-5 with TRBJ2-3; D remains ambiguous. The germline V gene has CDR1 MNHEY and CDR2 SVGAGI. This CDR3 has 14 residues. V dropped 5 bases and J dropped 0 bases, with 9 bases sitting between them.

The sample holds a few counts of this clone. V is TRBV7-8 and J is TRBJ2-5, with TRBD2 as a possible D gene (5 bases). The V and J ends lost 3 bases and 6 bases respectively, with 11 bases between them. The germline CDR1 and CDR2 sequences are SGHVS and FQNEAQ. This CDR3 is 13 amino acids long. The CDR3 is CASSFPSGKTQYF. CDR3 coding DNA: TGTGCCAGCAGCTTTCCCTCCGGGAAGACCCAGTACTTC.

This chain links TRBV13 with TRBJ1-1; D is unresolved. V dropped 5 bases and J dropped 11 bases, with 15 bases sitting between them. The CDR3 covers 12 residues. CDR1 is PRHDT, CDR2 FYEKMQ, per germline (reference sequence). CDR3 residues: CASSPALEAAFF. The DNA for the CDR3 is TGTGCCAGCAGCCCGGCTCTGGAAGCGGCTTTCTTT. The whole variable domain, filled in from reference TRBV13 and TRBJ1-1, reads AAGVIQSPRHLIKEKRETATLKCYPIPRHDTVYWYQQGPGQDPQFLISFYEKMQSDKGSIPDRFSAQQFSDYHSELNMSSLELGDSALYFCASSPALEAAFFGQGTRLTVV.

The chain joins TRBV7-6 to TRBJ2-5; 12 positions match TRBD2. V lost 5 bases, J lost 5 bases, and 9 bases stayed unmatched. Germline V lookup: CDR1 SGHVS, CDR2 FNYEAQ. This CDR3 is built from 16 residues. The CDR3 region is CASSLFSSGGEETQYF. DNA for the CDR3: TGTGCCAGCAGCCTCTTCTCTAGCGGGGGGGAGGAGACCCAGTACTTC.

The chain joins TRBV13 to TRBJ2-7; 7 bases fit TRBD1. Germline loops: CDR1 PRHDT, CDR2 FYEKMQ (reference sequence). The ends lost 5 bases at V and 0 bases at J; junction bases unmatched: 4. CDR3 length: 14 amino acids. CDR3 in amino acids: CASSDRDSSYEQYF. CDR3 DNA sequence: TGTGCCAGCAGCGACCGGGACAGCTCCTACGAGCAGTACTTC.